This T cell receptor beta chain was retrieved from a study of post-analysis software for immune sequencing data. Background on the study: There were relapsing-remitting, secondary progressive and progressive-relapsing multiple sclerosis among the disease courses included. Study-wide findings and caveats: When patients were compared with controls, about five TRBV segments were more frequent, TRBV5-6, TRBV5-1 and TRBV20-1 among them.

Libraries were made from TCR beta cDNA, and they carried unique molecular identifiers. Via MiXCR, TCRdb re-called the PCR reads, giving one row per CDR3 protein. The sample shows about 800,000 distinct CDR3 sequences, roughly 27% of them seen only once. The germline V and J ends were trimmed by 4 bases and 1 base, with 17 bases remaining between them. In germline, CDR1 is MNHNY, CDR2 SVGAGI (reference sequence). This CDR3 spans 17 amino acids. As regards this clonotype: Its antigen is unidentified.

The V gene is TRBV6-6, the J gene TRBJ2-4, with D unclear. The sequencing input was blood. The receptor was derived from a girl under 18 with multiple sclerosis. The CDR3 DNA reads as TGTGCCAGCAGTTCAGCCGGGCGAGGTGTTGCCAAAAACATTCAGTACTTC. This translates into CASSSAGRGVAKNIQYF.